This T cell receptor beta chain was identified in a study of a mutant IDH1 vaccine in newly diagnosed glioma. Study in general: Most patients had radiochemotherapy with temozolomide before enrollment; others had one alone. V12 came at week 35, V13 at week 47. Study results and limitations: Of the patients, about 95% had vaccine-induced immune responses.

Per germline, CDR1 DFQATT and CDR2 SNEGSKA (reference sequence). Trimming took 6 bases from V and 8 from J, leaving 13 bases between them. CDR3 length: 11 amino acids. This clone is labeled as medium-sized. Its antigen is as yet unknown. As for time point: week 35, safety follow-up. What each vaccine dose contained was 300 ug of mutant IDH1 20-mer peptide, accompanied by topical imiquimod. Method: immunoSEQ multiplex PCR; TCRdb's copy keeps in-frame clones and lacks some. The sample has approximately 60,000 clones; 86% are singletons. The clonotype was recovered from a man in his forties or fifties with glioma. The source material was PBMCs, sampled from a glioma patient whose treatment included an IDH1 peptide vaccine. This chain uses TRBV20-1 with TRBJ1-1, with TRBD1 as a possible D gene (6 bases). CDR3 loop: CSANRESEAFF. As DNA, the CDR3 is TGCAGTGCAAACAGGGAATCCGAAGCTTTCTTT.